A selection of T cell receptor beta chains follows, all from one sample in a study of shared clonotypes between healthy human individuals. The repertoire was sequenced with immunoSEQ multiplex PCR; TCRdb's copy has only in-frame clones and lacks some. The data hold some 200,000 clones, with approximately 95% observed a single time. The sample was naive CD4+ T cells sorted from blood. The receptors were gathered from a woman aged 25 to 39 in good health. Each CDR3 is given with its conserved first and last residue. Fields, in order: J gene, D gene, CDR3 length, V gene, clone size, CDR3 DNA, CDR3 protein. A D gene is named only where the DNA matches it firmly. Part of the rows lack a size; the others show once, few, many or a class for expanded clones.

TRBJ1-1 | NA | 16 | TRBV5-1 | NA | TGCGCCAGCAGCTTGGCCAGAGGGGGGCGGAACACTGAAGCTTTCTTT | CASSLARGGRNTEAFF
TRBJ1-4 | TRBD1 | 15 | TRBV6-5 | NA | TGTGCCAGCAGTCGTTACAGGGGGACTAATGAAAAACTGTTTTTT | CASSRYRGTNEKLFF
TRBJ1-1 | TRBD1 | 14 | TRBV7-3 | NA | TGTGCCAGCAGCTTAACCCAGGGGGACACTGAAGCTTTCTTT | CASSLTQGDTEAFF
TRBJ1-1 | NA | 13 | TRBV25-1 | NA | TGTGCCAGCAGTGACCCGAGCGGGTTGAGGCAGGATTTT | CASSDPSGLRQDF
TRBJ2-7 | TRBD2 | 17 | TRBV10-2 | NA | TGCGCCAGCAGAGTGAATAGTAATGGCGGGAGATCCGGCGAGCAGTACTTC | CASRVNSNGGRSGEQYF
TRBJ1-1 | NA | 14 | TRBV5-1 | NA | TGCGCCAGCAGTATTATCGGGGCGAACACTGAAGCTTTCTTT | CASSIIGANTEAFF
TRBJ1-1 | NA | 16 | TRBV7-9 | NA | TGTGCCAGCAGCCGCCCTGGGGGTCATGGGGACACTGAAGCTTTCTTT | CASSRPGGHGDTEAFF
TRBJ2-3 | NA | 12 | TRBV6-1 | NA | TGTGCCAGCATTACGCGGGGAGATACGCAGTATTTT | CASITRGDTQYF
TRBJ2-7 | NA | 16 | TRBV23-1 | NA | TGCGCCAGCAGTCAATCGTCCCGCGGGGCGGGTAAGGAGCAGTACTTC | CASSQSSRGAGKEQYF
TRBJ1-5 | NA | 16 | TRBV6-4 | NA | TGTGCCAGCAGTGACTCGAAGGCAGGGTTTAATCAGCCCCAGCATTTT | CASSDSKAGFNQPQHF
TRBJ2-5 | NA | 13 | TRBV14 | NA | TGTGCCAGCAGTGCAAACCGGGACTCGGAAAGGCACTTC | CASSANRDSERHF
TRBJ2-5 | NA | 14 | TRBV18 | NA | TGTGCCAGCTCCAGAGGAGGGGGCGAGGAGACCCAGTACTTC | CASSRGGGEETQYF
TRBJ2-7 | NA | 16 | TRBV5-1 | NA | TGCGCCAGCAGCTTGATAGTCGGTTCGGAGGGTGACGAGCAGTACTTC | CASSLIVGSEGDEQYF
TRBJ2-7 | NA | 14 | TRBV2 | NA | TGTGCCAGCAGCCGAGAGCGGACGTTGTCCGAGCAGTACTTC | CASSRERTLSEQYF
TRBJ1-2 | TRBD1 | 13 | TRBV28 | once | TGTGCCAGCAGTTTGGGACAGGCTTATGGCTACACCTTC | CASSLGQAYGYTF
TRBJ2-1 | NA | 13 | TRBV2 | NA | TGTGCCATCAGGAATGCCCTCCGGTATGAGCAGTTCTTC | CAIRNALRYEQFF
TRBJ1-1 | NA | 15 | TRBV5-4 | NA | TGTGCCAGCAGTTCCACGAGTCGGGGTAGTACTGAAGCTTTCTTT | CASSSTSRGSTEAFF
TRBJ2-6 | NA | 18 | TRBV19 | NA | TGTGCCAGTAGTATGAAGGCCCTGATCACCTCTGGGGCCAACGTCCTGACTTTC | CASSMKALITSGANVLTF
TRBJ2-7 | NA | 15 | TRBV15 | NA | TGTGCCACCAGCAGGGGAACTAGCTCCCTACGCGAGCAGTACTTC | CATSRGTSSLREQYF
TRBJ2-7 | TRBD1 | 13 | TRBV5-1 | NA | TGCGCCAGCAGGCGGGACAGGCCAGGCGAGCAGTACTTC | CASRRDRPGEQYF
TRBJ1-2 | NA | 12 | TRBV10-3 | NA | TGTGCCATCAGTGAATACAGGGACGGCTACACCTTC | CAISEYRDGYTF
TRBJ1-3 | NA | 16 | TRBV5-1 | NA | TGCGCCAGCAGCTTGGGTTTCGCAGATTCTGGAAACACCATATATTTT | CASSLGFADSGNTIYF
TRBJ2-2 | NA | 14 | TRBV27 | NA | TGTGCCAGCAGTTTAAGGGCGAACACCGGGGAGCTGTTTTTT | CASSLRANTGELFF
TRBJ2-7 | NA | 15 | TRBV7-8 | NA | TGTGCCAGCAGCCCAGCCCGGGCACGCCCTCACGAGCAGTACTTC | CASSPARARPHEQYF
TRBJ2-7 | TRBD2 | 16 | TRBV5-4 | NA | TGTGCCAGCAGCTTGGGTTTAGCGGGAGGTCCCTACGAGCAGTACTTC | CASSLGLAGGPYEQYF
TRBJ1-2 | NA | 14 | TRBV9 | NA | TGTGCCAGCAGTGATGGGATAGGGAGTTATGGCTACACCTTC | CASSDGIGSYGYTF
TRBJ2-7 | TRBD2 | 15 | TRBV10-1 | once | TGCGCCAGACCGGGACTAGCGGGAGGGCTCGGCGAGCAGTACTTC | CARPGLAGGLGEQYF
TRBJ1-2 | TRBD1 | 14 | TRBV25-1 | NA | TGTGCCAGCAGTCGATTAGGGGGCCACTATGGCTACACCTTC | CASSRLGGHYGYTF
TRBJ2-7 | NA | 13 | TRBV19 | NA | TGTGCCAGTAGTCCCGCAGAAACCTACGAGCAGTACTTC | CASSPAETYEQYF
TRBJ2-7 | TRBD2 | 16 | TRBV7-2 | NA | TGTGCCAGCAGCTTAACTAGCGATTATTCCTCCTACGAGCAGTACTTC | CASSLTSDYSSYEQYF
TRBJ2-7 | NA | 14 | TRBV18 | NA | TGTGCCAGCTCGGGCGGGACACCTCCCTACGAGCAGTACTTC | CASSGGTPPYEQYF
TRBJ1-2 | NA | 12 | TRBV7-9 | NA | TGTGCCAGCAGCTTAGGTAGGGACATCGGTACCTTC | CASSLGRDIGTF
TRBJ1-5 | NA | 13 | TRBV27 | few | TGTGCCAGCAGTTTCCGCAGTTATCAGCCCCAGCATTTT | CASSFRSYQPQHF
TRBJ2-7 | NA | 15 | TRBV6-1 | NA | TGTGCCAGCAGTGAAATGTGGGACGGATCCTACGAGCAGTACTTC | CASSEMWDGSYEQYF
TRBJ1-3 | NA | 17 | TRBV5-6 | NA | TGTGCCAGCAGCCCTTCCTACGGGACCACGGCTGGAAACACCATATATTTT | CASSPSYGTTAGNTIYF
TRBJ2-5 | TRBD1 | 15 | TRBV28 | NA | TGTGCCAGCAGCACAGGGACAGGGGTGGTGGAGACCCAGTACTTC | CASSTGTGVVETQYF
TRBJ1-2 | NA | 15 | TRBV28 | NA | TGTGCCAGCAGTTTGGCGGCAGCTGGAGACTATGGCTACACCTTC | CASSLAAAGDYGYTF
TRBJ1-3 | NA | 15 | TRBV11-2 | NA | TGTGCCAGCAGAACCGTCAGGTGGAGTAATAACACCATATATTTT | CASRTVRWSNNTIYF
TRBJ2-1 | TRBD2 | 15 | TRBV19 | NA | TGTGCCAGTAGTGGATTAGCGGGAGGGCCGAATGAGCAGTTCTTC | CASSGLAGGPNEQFF
TRBJ2-7 | NA | 15 | TRBV6-1 | NA | TGTGCCAGCAGTGATATCCCTCAGGGGTCCTACGAGCAGTACTTC | CASSDIPQGSYEQYF
TRBJ2-7 | TRBD2 | 16 | TRBV6-5 | NA | TGTGCCAGCAGTTACTCTAGCGGGACTCGAACCTACGAGCAGTACTTC | CASSYSSGTRTYEQYF
TRBJ2-3 | NA | 13 | TRBV7-6 | NA | TGTGCCAGCAGCTCAGGAGGCACAGATACGCAGTATTTT | CASSSGGTDTQYF
TRBJ1-1 | TRBD1 | 17 | TRBV28 | NA | TGTGCCAGCACTCCTTGGGGGGACAGGGGATCTAGGCCTGAAGCTTTCTTT | CASTPWGDRGSRPEAFF
TRBJ2-3 | NA | 15 | TRBV2 | NA | TGTGCCAGCAGTGAAGAGGGACTGAGCACAGATACGCAGTATTTT | CASSEEGLSTDTQYF
TRBJ2-2 | NA | 16 | TRBV5-6 | NA | TGTGCCAGCAGCTTGATCACGGGTACGAACACCGGGGAGCTGTTTTTT | CASSLITGTNTGELFF
TRBJ2-3 | NA | 17 | TRBV15 | NA | TGTGCCACCAGCAGAGGGAACTCTCGTTCTAGCACAGATACGCAGTATTTT | CATSRGNSRSSTDTQYF
TRBJ1-4 | NA | 14 | TRBV18 | NA | TGTGCCAGCTCTCCGGGTGCAACTAATGAAAAACTGTTTTTT | CASSPGATNEKLFF
TRBJ2-7 | TRBD2 | 15 | TRBV28 | NA | TGTGCCAGCAGCGAGACTAGCGGGCCCTCCTACGAGCAGTACTTC | CASSETSGPSYEQYF
TRBJ2-7 | NA | 16 | TRBV4-1 | NA | TGCGCCAGCAGCCAAGGGTCACACATACAGGGCCTCGAGCAGTACTTC | CASSQGSHIQGLEQYF
TRBJ1-5 | NA | 15 | TRBV5-3 | NA | TGTGCCAGCAGCTTGTTGGCAGGAAGCAATCAGCCCCAGCATTTT | CASSLLAGSNQPQHF
TRBJ1-6 | NA | 16 | TRBV11-2 | NA | TGTGCCAGCAGCTCCCGTGGCGGCAGGGGTAATTCACCCCTCCACTTT | CASSSRGGRGNSPLHF